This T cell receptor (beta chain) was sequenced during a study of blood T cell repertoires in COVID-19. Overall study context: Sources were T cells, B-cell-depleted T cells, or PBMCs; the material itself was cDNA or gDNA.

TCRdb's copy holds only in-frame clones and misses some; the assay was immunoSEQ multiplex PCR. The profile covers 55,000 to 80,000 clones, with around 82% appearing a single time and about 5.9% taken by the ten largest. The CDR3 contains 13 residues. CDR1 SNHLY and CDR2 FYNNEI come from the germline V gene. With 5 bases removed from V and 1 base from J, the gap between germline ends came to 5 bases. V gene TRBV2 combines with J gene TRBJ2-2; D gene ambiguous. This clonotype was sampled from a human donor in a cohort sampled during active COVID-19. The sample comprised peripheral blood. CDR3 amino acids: CASSFKNTGELFF. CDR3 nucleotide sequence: TGTGCCAGCAGTTTCAAGAACACCGGGGAGCTGTTTTTT.